This is a list of T cell receptor beta chains from one sample in a study of shared clonotypes between healthy human individuals. The method was immunoSEQ multiplex PCR; TCRdb's version includes in-frame clones alone and lacks a portion of them. This sample yields over 2 million clones, of which just under 95% are seen a single time; 0.3% to 0.45% belongs to the top ten. The sample was naive CD4+ T cells from PBMCs. Receptors originate from a man aged 18-30 years in good health. Some clones in this sample may be carry-over from other donors' samples. The CDR3 runs from the conserved cysteine through the conserved F or W. The order of the fields is V gene, J gene, clone size, D gene, CDR3 length, CDR3 DNA, CDR3 protein. A D gene is named only where the DNA matches it firmly. Clone sizes are given selectively: once, few, many, or a class where the clone is expanded.

v_gene: TRBV5-1; j_gene: TRBJ2-6; abundance: -; d_gene: -; len: 22; CDR3nt: TGCGCCAGCAGCTTGAGCCAGGTGGTGCTGTGGTCGGAATTCTCTGGGGCCAACGTCCTGACTTTC; CDR3aa: CASSLSQVVLWSEFSGANVLTF
v_gene: TRBV2; j_gene: TRBJ2-1; abundance: -; d_gene: TRBD2; len: 15; CDR3nt: TGTGCCAGCAGTGGTCCTAGCGGGATGCGCGATGAGCAGTTCTTC; CDR3aa: CASSGPSGMRDEQFF
v_gene: TRBV5-1; j_gene: TRBJ2-1; abundance: -; d_gene: TRBD1; len: 14; CDR3nt: TGCGCCAGCAGCTCCGCGCCCCCAGGGGGAGAGCAGTTCTTC; CDR3aa: CASSSAPPGGEQFF
v_gene: TRBV4-2; j_gene: TRBJ2-3; abundance: -; d_gene: -; len: 15; CDR3nt: TGTGCCAGCAGCCAAGGGGCGGGCGGCACAGATACGCAGTATTTT; CDR3aa: CASSQGAGGTDTQYF
v_gene: TRBV30; j_gene: TRBJ1-5; abundance: -; d_gene: TRBD1; len: 13; CDR3nt: TGTGCCTGGAGTTCGACAGGGAATCAGCCCCAGCATTTT; CDR3aa: CAWSSTGNQPQHF
v_gene: TRBV19; j_gene: TRBJ2-2; abundance: -; d_gene: -; len: 16; CDR3nt: TGTGCCAGTAGCTCAAGGGGAAAGGCGAACACCGGGGAGCTGTTTTTT; CDR3aa: CASSSRGKANTGELFF
v_gene: TRBV2; j_gene: TRBJ2-1; abundance: -; d_gene: -; len: 16; CDR3nt: TGTGCCAGCAGGACGTCCACACAGACCCCGGACAATGAGCAGTTCTTC; CDR3aa: CASRTSTQTPDNEQFF
v_gene: TRBV7-3; j_gene: TRBJ2-1; abundance: -; d_gene: TRBD2; len: 17; CDR3nt: TGTGCCAGCAGCTTAAGGGGCCTAGCGGGAGGAAACAATGAGCAGTTCTTC; CDR3aa: CASSLRGLAGGNNEQFF
v_gene: TRBV28; j_gene: TRBJ2-3; abundance: -; d_gene: -; len: 13; CDR3nt: TGTGCCAGCAGTACCCACGGGGGTGGGCGGCAGTATTTT; CDR3aa: CASSTHGGGRQYF
v_gene: TRBV9; j_gene: TRBJ2-1; abundance: -; d_gene: TRBD1; len: 15; CDR3nt: TGTGCCAGCAGCGTAGTAACAGGGGGCTGGAATGAGCAGTTCTTC; CDR3aa: CASSVVTGGWNEQFF
v_gene: TRBV6-6; j_gene: TRBJ2-3; abundance: once; d_gene: TRBD2; len: 15; CDR3nt: TGTGCCAGCAGCTTGACTAGCGGGAGGCCAGATACGCAGTATTTT; CDR3aa: CASSLTSGRPDTQYF
v_gene: TRBV27; j_gene: TRBJ1-1; abundance: -; d_gene: -; len: 12; CDR3nt: TGTGCCAGCAGTCGGGTGGGTACTGAAGCTTTCTTT; CDR3aa: CASSRVGTEAFF
v_gene: TRBV20-1; j_gene: TRBJ1-2; abundance: -; d_gene: TRBD1; len: 10; CDR3nt: TGCAGTGCGTACGGACAGGTCGGCACCTTC; CDR3aa: CSAYGQVGTF
v_gene: TRBV27; j_gene: TRBJ2-1; abundance: -; d_gene: -; len: 13; CDR3nt: TGTGCCAGCAGTTTATTTGACGACAATGAGCAGTTCTTC; CDR3aa: CASSLFDDNEQFF
v_gene: TRBV28; j_gene: TRBJ2-5; abundance: -; d_gene: -; len: 15; CDR3nt: TGTGCCAGCAGTAGCCTGGGTCGACCCATGGAGACCCAGTACTTC; CDR3aa: CASSSLGRPMETQYF
v_gene: TRBV6-1; j_gene: TRBJ1-1; abundance: -; d_gene: TRBD1; len: 14; CDR3nt: TGTGCCAGCAGCGATCCGGGACAGGCCACTGAAGCTTTCTTT; CDR3aa: CASSDPGQATEAFF
v_gene: TRBV5-1; j_gene: TRBJ2-7; abundance: -; d_gene: -; len: 13; CDR3nt: TGCGCCAGCAGCGTTACCCAGGACTACGAGCAGTACTTC; CDR3aa: CASSVTQDYEQYF
v_gene: TRBV6-1; j_gene: TRBJ2-2; abundance: -; d_gene: TRBD1; len: 15; CDR3nt: TGTGCCAGCAGGAAACAGGGGGCGAACACCGGGGAGCTGTTTTTT; CDR3aa: CASRKQGANTGELFF
v_gene: TRBV18; j_gene: TRBJ2-2; abundance: -; d_gene: -; len: 14; CDR3nt: TGTGCCAGCTTGGGGCAGGGCCACCCCGGGGAGCTGTTTTTT; CDR3aa: CASLGQGHPGELFF
v_gene: TRBV18; j_gene: TRBJ1-1; abundance: few; d_gene: -; len: 15; CDR3nt: TGTGCCAGCTCATCCGCAGTGGGAAGGGACACTGAAGCTTTCTTT; CDR3aa: CASSSAVGRDTEAFF
v_gene: TRBV28; j_gene: TRBJ2-3; abundance: once; d_gene: TRBD1; len: 14; CDR3nt: TGTGCCAGCAGCCTGGACAGGGGGTTGGATACGCAGTATTTT; CDR3aa: CASSLDRGLDTQYF
v_gene: TRBV10-1; j_gene: TRBJ2-1; abundance: -; d_gene: -; len: 14; CDR3nt: TGCGCCAGCTGGGGACTGGGACCTCGTGGGGAGCAGTTCTTC; CDR3aa: CASWGLGPRGEQFF
v_gene: TRBV6-1; j_gene: TRBJ1-3; abundance: -; d_gene: -; len: 17; CDR3nt: TGTGCCAGCAGTGAAGTGTGGGCCGCCTTAGGAGGAAACACCATATATTTT; CDR3aa: CASSEVWAALGGNTIYF
v_gene: TRBV11-2; j_gene: TRBJ1-6; abundance: -; d_gene: TRBD1; len: 15; CDR3nt: TGTGCCAGCAGCTCAGTCAGGGGCAGGGGGTCACCCCTCCACTTT; CDR3aa: CASSSVRGRGSPLHF
v_gene: TRBV9; j_gene: TRBJ2-3; abundance: -; d_gene: -; len: 15; CDR3nt: TGTGCCAGCAGCGTTTTACCCCAGGGCACAGATACGCAGTATTTT; CDR3aa: CASSVLPQGTDTQYF